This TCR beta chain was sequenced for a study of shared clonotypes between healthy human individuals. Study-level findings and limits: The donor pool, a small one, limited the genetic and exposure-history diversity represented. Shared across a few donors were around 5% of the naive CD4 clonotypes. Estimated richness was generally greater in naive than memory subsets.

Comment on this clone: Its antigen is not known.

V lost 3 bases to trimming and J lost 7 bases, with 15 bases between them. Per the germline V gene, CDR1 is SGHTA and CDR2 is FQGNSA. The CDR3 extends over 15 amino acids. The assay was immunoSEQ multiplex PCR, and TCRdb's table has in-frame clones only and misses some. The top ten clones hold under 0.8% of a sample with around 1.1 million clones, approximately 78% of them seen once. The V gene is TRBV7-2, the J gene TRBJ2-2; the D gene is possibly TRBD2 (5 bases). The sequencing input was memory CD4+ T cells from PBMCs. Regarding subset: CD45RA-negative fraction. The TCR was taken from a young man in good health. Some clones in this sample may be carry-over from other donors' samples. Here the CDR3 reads CASSLFPSTVGELFF. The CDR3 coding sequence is TGTGCCAGCAGCTTGTTTCCTAGCACGGTCGGGGAGCTGTTTTTT.